One sample yielded the 11 T cell receptor beta chains listed below, sequenced in a study of beta chain features in type 1 diabetes. Study-level findings and limits: Across all four CD4+ subsets, people with type 1 diabetes showed modestly shorter TCRB CDR3s.

No antigen has been assigned to these receptors. The sequenced template was cDNA made from the entire isolated RNA. Method: immunoSEQ multiplex PCR; TCRdb's copy keeps in-frame clones and lacks some. The sample yields approximately 160,000 clones, 9% to 12% seen once. The sample consisted of central memory CD4+ T cells from blood. The receptors shown here come from a man aged 30 to 39 with type 1 diabetes.

This clone came up a few times. The chain combines TRBV6-1 with TRBJ2-5; D not certain. Germline V CDR1 and CDR2: MNHNS, SASEGT. The CDR3 is 14 residues long. Trimming removed 2 bases at V and 0 bases at J, with 7 bases between. The CDR3 nucleotides are TGTGCCAGCAGTGAAAACCACTACCAAGAGACCCAGTACTTC. It is translated as CASSENHYQETQYF.

In nucleotides, the CDR3 is TGTGCCAGCGGATCGGGACTCCAAGAGACCCAGTACTTC. The encoded protein is CASGSGLQETQYF. This chain links TRBV9 with TRBJ2-5, with a tentative D call TRBD2 (6 bases). The CDR3 loop spans 13 amino acids. The V end was cut by 7 bases, the J end by 1 base, with 11 bases between. Per germline, CDR1 SGDLS and CDR2 YYNGEE. Based on the CDR3 plus reference TRBV9 and TRBJ2-5, the full variable domain is DSGVTQTPKHLITATGQRVTLRCSPRSGDLSVYWYQQSLDQGLQFLIQYYNGEERAKGNILERFSAQQFPDLHSELNLSSLELGDSALYFCASGSGLQETQYFGPGTRLLVL.

The rearrangement links TRBV10-3 to TRBJ2-1, with 7 bases identical to TRBD2. Germline trimming cut 4 bases from V and 3 bases from J; bases unmatched to any gene: 3. From germline, CDR1 is ENHRY and CDR2 SYGVKD. The CDR3 totals 14 residues. CDR3 amino acids: CAISVGGSYNEQFF. The CDR3 DNA reads TGTGCCATCAGTGTAGGCGGGAGCTACAATGAGCAGTTCTTC.

This clone was recorded a few times. The chain is built from TRBV30 and TRBJ2-3; TRBD1 might be the D (5 bases). Looked up from germline, CDR1 is GTSNPN and CDR2 is SVGIG (reference sequence). Trimming shortened V by 4 bases and J by 2 bases, and 10 bases separated the two germline ends. The CDR3 is 13 amino acids. CDR3 in DNA: TGTGCCTGGACTTGGGGCCACACAGATACGCAGTATTTT. Amino acid sequence: CAWTWGHTDTQYF.

The chain employs TRBV5-1 and TRBJ2-5; 8 bases are a match to TRBD1. The V and J ends lost 4 bases and 5 bases, in that order; junction bases with no gene match: 7. Germline lookup yields CDR1 SGHRS and CDR2 YFSETQ. This CDR3 has 14 residues. This chain's CDR3 is CASSEDRGGETQYF. CDR3 nucleotides: TGCGCCAGCAGCGAAGACAGGGGCGGGGAGACCCAGTACTTC.

J is TRBJ2-7 and V is TRBV5-1; 7 bases align to TRBD2. CDR1 and CDR2 (germline): SGHRS, YFSETQ. Trimming took 2 bases from V and 5 from J; bases not matched to a gene: 10. CDR3 length equals 15 residues. This CDR3 is CASSLGSGITDEQYF. The CDR3 DNA reads as TGCGCCAGCAGCTTAGGAAGCGGGATAACCGACGAGCAGTACTTC.

This clone was seen a handful of times. The V call is TRBV4-2, the J call TRBJ1-4, with D possibly being TRBD1 (5 bases). V lost 1 base to trimming and J lost 3 bases, with 9 bases between them. Germline V CDR1 and CDR2: LGHNA, YNFKEQ. This CDR3 comprises 15 residues. The CDR3 loop reads CASSQGGGANEKLFF. Here the CDR3 DNA reads TGTGCCAGCAGCCAAGGGGGGGGAGCTAATGAAAAACTGTTTTTT.

This clone was found a few times. This sequence joins TRBV15 and TRBJ2-7; 8 nucleotides agree with TRBD1. The germline CDR1 and CDR2 sequences are LNHNV and YYDKDF (reference sequence). After removal of 3 bases from V and 7 bases from J, the junction contained 14 bases not matched to a gene. The CDR3 runs to 16 residues. The CDR3 DNA follows: TGTGCCACCAGCAGTACCAGGGGGCCCTATTGGGGGGAGCAGTACTTC. It encodes CATSSTRGPYWGEQYF.

In its sample, this clone was seen a few times. The CDR3 DNA is TGCAGTGCTAGAGAGTCAGGTCTGCAGTTCTTC. It encodes CSARESGLQFF. This chain joins TRBV20-1 and TRBJ2-1, with D unresolved. This CDR3 comprises 11 residues. V was cut by 0 bases and J by 12 bases, with 9 bases left in between. Germline assignment: CDR1 DFQATT and CDR2 SNEGSKA (reference sequence).

The V gene is TRBV5-1, the J gene TRBJ2-5; D ambiguous. There are 15 residues in the CDR3. From germline, CDR1 is SGHRS and CDR2 YFSETQ. V was clipped by 1 base and J by 4 bases, with 14 bases between them. CDR3: CASSLSEFLGETQYF. Here the CDR3 DNA reads TGCGCCAGCAGCTTGAGCGAGTTTTTGGGAGAGACCCAGTACTTC.

This clone was picked up a small number of times. This sequence joins TRBV30 and TRBJ1-2, with D possibly being TRBD1 (5 bases). V shed 1 base and J shed 4 bases, with 7 bases lying between them. The germline gives CDR1 GTSNPN, CDR2 SVGIG (reference sequence). There are 12 residues in the CDR3. The CDR3 is CAWSDGGYGYTF. The CDR3 DNA is TGTGCCTGGAGTGACGGGGGCTATGGCTACACCTTC.